The rows below give T cell receptor beta chains drawn from one sample of a study of blood T cells in healthy people across ages. In TCRdb, the 5' RACE reads were re-called with MiXCR into one record per CDR3 protein. Of roughly 1,500,000 distinct CDR3 sequences listed, around two fifths are singletons. The sample taken for sequencing was blood. These TCRs come from a woman between 18 and 30 years old in good health. Both conserved end residues are part of each CDR3. Fields, in order: D gene, V gene, J gene, CDR3 protein. The D gene is left open where the match is weak.

D: TRBD1
V: TRBV11-2
J: TRBJ1-2
CDR3: CASSHSGQGAGGYTF

D: -
V: TRBV27
J: TRBJ2-1
CDR3: CASSLRAIETYNEQFF

D: -
V: TRBV15
J: TRBJ2-1
CDR3: CATSFGSEQFF

D: -
V: TRBV30
J: TRBJ1-5
CDR3: CAWSFHPGGEFQPQHF

D: TRBD1
V: TRBV12-3/TRBV12-4
J: TRBJ1-2
CDR3: CASSLRGRQRAFGYTF

D: -
V: TRBV21-1
J: TRBJ2-1
CDR3: CASSKKGTGAPPDEQFF

D: -
V: TRBV4-1
J: TRBJ1-2
CDR3: CASSQEQGHRDGYTF

D: -
V: TRBV11-1
J: TRBJ2-5
CDR3: CASSLRPGGSYNEQYF

D: -
V: TRBV5-1
J: -
CDR3: CASSLTSSGIETQYF

D: TRBD1
V: TRBV7-9
J: TRBJ1-6
CDR3: CASSTTGGVSPLHF

D: -
V: TRBV10-3
J: TRBJ1-2
CDR3: CAISESAGYTF

D: -
V: TRBV3-1
J: TRBJ1-2
CDR3: CASSHRPPADGYTF

D: TRBD1
V: TRBV29-1
J: TRBJ2-5
CDR3: CSVGRGYQETQYF

D: -
V: TRBV6-5
J: TRBJ2-1
CDR3: CASSYWTPSPYNEQFF

D: -
V: TRBV6-5
J: TRBJ1-4
CDR3: CASSSPDGSVSTNEKLFF

D: TRBD1
V: TRBV20-1
J: TRBJ1-1
CDR3: CSAGKTGGVFGSTEAFF

D: TRBD2
V: TRBV12-3/TRBV12-4
J: TRBJ2-1
CDR3: CASSLERGYKEQFF

D: -
V: TRBV20-1
J: TRBJ1-6
CDR3: CSAVLGQSSYNSPLHF

D: -
V: TRBV12-3/TRBV12-4
J: TRBJ1-1
CDR3: CASSLRGSLAEAFF

D: TRBD1
V: TRBV27
J: -
CDR3: CASSLRTGLIGETQYF

D: -
V: TRBV6-5
J: TRBJ2-1
CDR3: CASSYGPGRNEQFF

D: -
V: TRBV5-1
J: TRBJ2-1
CDR3: CASSWVAGAGGEQFF

D: -
V: TRBV4-2
J: TRBJ2-3
CDR3: CASSQPGGVDTQYF

D: -
V: TRBV7-9
J: TRBJ1-2
CDR3: CASTSTGGLRGYTF

D: -
V: TRBV6-5
J: TRBJ1-6
CDR3: CASSYSAAANSPLHF

D: -
V: TRBV6-1
J: TRBJ1-1
CDR3: CASSEVPMNTEAFF

D: TRBD1
V: TRBV20-1
J: TRBJ1-2
CDR3: CSARPSGQGLGGYTF

D: TRBD2
V: TRBV28
J: TRBJ2-3
CDR3: CASSLSRGGSTDTQYF

D: -
V: TRBV29-1
J: TRBJ1-2
CDR3: CSVEHRGYTF

D: -
V: TRBV12-3/TRBV12-4
J: TRBJ2-7
CDR3: CASRTGFSSYEQYF

D: -
V: TRBV20-1
J: TRBJ1-3
CDR3: CSARPPGRGRSGNTIYF

D: -
V: TRBV6-5
J: TRBJ2-7
CDR3: CASSYSVYGSYEQYF

D: -
V: TRBV28
J: TRBJ2-2
CDR3: CASSLLQGPGELFF

D: -
V: TRBV12-3/TRBV12-4
J: TRBJ1-2
CDR3: CASSPWELGYGYTF

D: TRBD1
V: TRBV4-1
J: TRBJ2-1
CDR3: CASSQGVTGEQFF

D: -
V: TRBV10-3
J: TRBJ1-2
CDR3: CAISEREMGYTF

D: TRBD1
V: TRBV28
J: TRBJ2-7
CDR3: CASSSQDPRDRIYEQYF

D: TRBD1
V: TRBV15
J: TRBJ2-6
CDR3: CATSRDRGTGANVLTF

D: -
V: TRBV5-1
J: TRBJ2-2
CDR3: CASSRRQDRTGELFF

D: TRBD1
V: TRBV5-1
J: TRBJ2-5
CDR3: CASSSGQGAETQYF

D: -
V: TRBV20-1
J: TRBJ2-5
CDR3: CSAPTFGGRYF

D: -
V: TRBV5-5
J: TRBJ2-3
CDR3: CASSFDRSDTQYF

D: TRBD1
V: TRBV25-1
J: TRBJ1-1
CDR3: CASSDSDRAQTEAFF

D: TRBD2
V: TRBV5-1
J: TRBJ2-3
CDR3: CASSLALAGGRGDTQYF

D: TRBD1
V: TRBV6-1
J: TRBJ2-1
CDR3: CASSSQGALNEQFF

D: TRBD1
V: TRBV4-1
J: TRBJ1-5
CDR3: CASSQEGQGWGNQPQHF

D: TRBD1
V: TRBV6-5
J: TRBJ1-2
CDR3: CASSYYRGANYGYTF

D: TRBD1
V: TRBV4-1
J: TRBJ2-7
CDR3: CASSQGRTGDWYEQYF

D: -
V: TRBV4-1
J: TRBJ2-1
CDR3: CASSQLQGRSQFF

D: TRBD1
V: TRBV12-3/TRBV12-4
J: TRBJ1-2
CDR3: CASERTGPANYGYTF

D: -
V: TRBV6-7
J: TRBJ2-3
CDR3: CASSPLMNTQYF

D: -
V: TRBV20-1
J: TRBJ1-6
CDR3: CSAETLGVDNSPLHF

D: TRBD2
V: TRBV7-2
J: TRBJ2-1
CDR3: CASSLVLAGFYNEQFF

D: TRBD2
V: TRBV7-2
J: TRBJ2-3
CDR3: CASSDRLAGRMGTDTQYF

D: -
V: TRBV20-1
J: TRBJ1-4
CDR3: CSAREGATNEKLFF

D: -
V: TRBV20-1
J: TRBJ2-1
CDR3: CSASGSSSYNEQFF

D: TRBD2
V: TRBV2
J: TRBJ2-3
CDR3: CASSGLAEVARDTQYF

D: -
V: TRBV20-1
J: TRBJ2-5
CDR3: CSARDRLAAGKNNEQYF